One sample yielded the 32 T cell receptor beta chains listed below, sequenced in a study of blood T cell repertoires in COVID-19. Measured with immunoSEQ multiplex PCR; TCRdb has only the in-frame clones, and not every one. The sample has around 430,000 clones; about 87% are singletons. Sequencing was performed on PBMCs or T cells enriched from blood (not recorded which). The receptors come from a woman between 50 and 59 years old who had recovered from COVID-19.

V gene TRBV5-1 combines with J gene TRBJ1-1; 8 nucleotides align to TRBD1. The CDR3 loop spans 14 amino acids. Germline assignment: CDR1 SGHRS and CDR2 YFSETQ. J was trimmed by 4 bases and V by 1 base; bases with no gene match: 3. Written as DNA, the CDR3 is TGCGCCAGCAGCTTGCAGGGGGCGAGCACTGAAGCTTTCTTT. Its translation is CASSLQGASTEAFF.

The chain joins TRBV11-2 to TRBJ1-2; D is perhaps TRBD1 (6 bases). CDR1 and CDR2 from the germline V gene are SGHAT and FQNNGV. The ends were cut back, 4 bases at V and 4 bases at J, with 10 bases in the middle. CDR3 length equals 13 residues. This CDR3 is CASSSTDSYGYTF. CDR3 sequence (DNA): TGTGCCAGCAGCTCCACGGACAGCTATGGCTACACCTTC.

The rearrangement links TRBV29-1 to TRBJ2-7; D possibly corresponds to TRBD2 (6 bases). The CDR3 is made up of 13 amino acids. The V gene lost 7 bases and the J gene lost 3 bases, with 16 bases spanning the gap. Germline CDR1 and CDR2: SQVTM and ANQGSEA. CDR3 protein: CSATGTSYYEQYF. The CDR3, as DNA: TGCAGCGCCACCGGGACTTCCTACTACGAGCAGTACTTC.

The rearrangement uses TRBV6-1 and TRBJ1-3; 8 bases fit TRBD1. Per germline, CDR1 MNHNS and CDR2 SASEGT. CDR3 size: 17 residues. With 3 bases clipped from V and 0 bases from J, the junction kept 7 bases outside the gene matches. In nucleotides, the CDR3 is TGTGCCAGCAGTGACGGTGGACAGGGCGCCTCTGGAAACACCATATATTTT. It is translated as CASSDGGQGASGNTIYF.

The rearrangement uses TRBV4-3 and TRBJ1-1; 7 bases agree with TRBD1. Per the germline V gene, CDR1 is LGHNA and CDR2 is YSLEER. The CDR3 length is 15 residues. Trimming removed 0 bases from V and 11 bases from J; junction bases left unmatched: 12. The CDR3 nucleotides are TGCGCCAGCAGCCAAGATAGGCTCTCCGGGACAGAGGCTTTCTTT. This gives the protein CASSQDRLSGTEAFF.

This clone was seen only once. This chain joins TRBV11-2 and TRBJ1-4; D is perhaps TRBD1 (6 bases). The V gene lost 5 bases and the J gene lost 2 bases, with 12 bases spanning the gap. This CDR3 region has 15 residues. CDR1 SGHAT and CDR2 FQNNGV come from the germline V gene. Here the CDR3 DNA reads TGTGCCAGCAGCCTGCCAGGGGCTACTAATGAAAAACTGTTTTTT. Its protein is CASSLPGATNEKLFF.

The chain links TRBV6-5 to TRBJ1-2; D gene unclear. This CDR3 has 13 residues. Trimming took off 10 bases at V and 5 bases at J, with 17 bases between the two ends. Germline lookup yields CDR1 MNHEY and CDR2 SVGAGI. CDR3 residues: CAISWTRYYGYTF. The CDR3 nucleotides are TGTGCCATAAGTTGGACTAGATATTATGGCTACACCTTC.

This clone was picked up a small number of times. One junction end disagrees with the germline gene, perhaps due to a read error. The chain has TRBV5-1 and TRBJ2-5; tentatively, D is TRBD2 (6 bases). Per the germline V gene, CDR1 is SGHRS and CDR2 is YFSETQ. The CDR3 totals 15 residues. The CDR3 bases are TGCGCCAGCAGATTGGTTGGTGGGGGGCAAGAGACCCAGTACTTC. Translation: CASRLVGGGQETQYF.

CDR3 sequence reads: CASHRGTHMGYGYTF. The CDR3 coding sequence is TGTGCCAGCCACCGAGGGACACACATGGGCTATGGCTACACCTTC. The chain carries TRBV19 and TRBJ1-2; tentative D call: TRBD1 (6 bases). Germline loops: CDR1 LNHDA, CDR2 SQIVND (reference sequence). The CDR3 runs 15 residues. Trimming left V 9 bases short and J 4 bases short, with 21 bases between.

The chain joins TRBV7-8 to TRBJ1-5; D is possibly TRBD1 (6 bases). Germline loops: CDR1 SGHVS, CDR2 FQNEAQ. This CDR3 comprises 15 residues. Trimming pared 4 bases from V and 4 bases from J, leaving 14 bases between. The CDR3 is CASSSQGIRNQPQHF. The CDR3 DNA reads as TGTGCCAGCAGCTCCCAGGGGATAAGGAATCAGCCCCAGCATTTT.

The chain combines TRBV7-9 with TRBJ2-7; 8 nucleotides agree with TRBD1. The V and J ends lost 3 bases and 3 bases, in that order; junction bases with no gene match: 4. The CDR3 spans 14 residues. Germline CDR1 and CDR2: SEHNR and FQNEAQ (reference sequence). CDR3: CASSLGQVNYEQYF. DNA of the CDR3: TGTGCCAGCAGCTTGGGACAGGTTAACTACGAGCAGTACTTC.

The J gene is TRBJ2-3, the V gene TRBV12-5; D is ambiguous. The CDR3 spans 10 residues. V was trimmed by 6 bases and J by 10 bases, leaving 8 bases between them. Germline V gene data show CDR1 as LGHNT and CDR2 as FRNRAP. Here the CDR3 reads CASGVSAQYF. CDR3 nucleotides: TGTGCTAGTGGGGTTTCGGCGCAGTATTTT.

The chain couples TRBV5-8 to TRBJ1-1; no firm D call. Germline CDR1 SGHTS, CDR2 YDEGEE. V was shortened by 0 bases and J by 4 bases, with 10 bases between the two germline ends. The CDR3 consists of 14 residues. CDR3 in amino acids: CASSLVPGSTEAFF. The CDR3 region has the DNA TGTGCCAGCAGCTTGGTACCGGGGTCCACTGAAGCTTTCTTT.

V is TRBV27 and J is TRBJ1-6, with D unclear. The CDR3 runs to 14 residues. Germline values: CDR1 MNHEY, CDR2 SMNVEV (reference sequence). V lost 8 bases and J lost 1, with 9 bases in between. This chain's CDR3 is CASGVRSYNSPLHF. In DNA, the CDR3 is TGTGCCAGCGGCGTGCGGTCCTATAATTCACCCCTCCACTTT.

This chain uses TRBV11-1 with TRBJ2-5, with TRBD1 as a possible D gene (5 bases). Germline-derived CDR1 and CDR2 are SGHAT and FQDESV (reference sequence). The length of the CDR3 is 13 residues. Trimming took 6 bases from V and 2 from J, leaving 10 bases between them. The CDR3 protein is CASSLTVQETQYF. The CDR3 nucleotides are TGTGCCAGCAGTTTGACAGTTCAAGAGACCCAGTACTTC.

The chain combines TRBV9 with TRBJ2-5; D may be TRBD2 (5 bases). Germline values: CDR1 SGDLS, CDR2 YYNGEE. The V end was cut by 0 bases, the J end by 0 bases, with 6 bases between. This CDR3 contains 14 residues. CDR3 region: CASSVGEYQETQYF. CDR3 bases: TGTGCCAGCAGCGTAGGGGAGTACCAAGAGACCCAGTACTTC.

This clone was seen just once. The CDR3 region is CASRNSGGGTDTQYF. The CDR3 DNA reads as TGTGCCAGCAGGAATAGCGGGGGGGGCACAGATACGCAGTATTTT. This sequence joins TRBV7-2 and TRBJ2-3, with 11 bases that match TRBD2. Germline V gene lookup returns CDR1 SGHTA and CDR2 FQGNSA. The CDR3 covers 15 residues. Unmatched junction bases numbered 3, after V lost 6 bases and J lost 1 base.

V gene TRBV5-5 combines with J gene TRBJ1-1; D not certain. V was shortened by 6 bases and J by 2 bases, with 5 bases between the two germline ends. This CDR3 has 11 amino acids. Looked up from germline, CDR1 is SGHKS and CDR2 is YYEKEE (reference sequence). CDR3 in amino acids: CASTGNTEAFF. The CDR3 coding sequence is TGTGCCAGCACAGGAAACACTGAAGCTTTCTTT.

This CDR3 reads CASSVPGQGKSYTF. The CDR3 region has the DNA TGTGCCAGCAGCGTACCGGGACAGGGAAAAAGCTACACCTTC. V gene TRBV7-6 combines with J gene TRBJ1-2; TRBD1 aligns across 9 bases. The germline CDR1 and CDR2 sequences are SGHVS and FNYEAQ. Unmatched junction bases numbered 10, after V lost 5 bases and J lost 9 bases. This CDR3 has 14 residues.

The chain carries TRBV6-5 and TRBJ1-1; 7 positions match TRBD1. There are 15 residues in the CDR3. The V and J ends lost 5 bases and 7 bases, in that order; junction bases with no gene match: 13. CDR1 is MNHEY, CDR2 SVGAGI, per germline. DNA of the CDR3: TGTGCCAGCAGTCCTTTCGGGACAGCCTCAAATGAAGCTTTCTTT. Its protein is CASSPFGTASNEAFF.

The chain recombines TRBV5-3 with TRBJ1-5; D is perhaps TRBD1 (6 bases). TRBV5-3 is recorded as an ORF, its role being uncertain. V was trimmed by 5 bases and J by 3 bases, leaving 18 bases between them. The CDR3 is made up of 16 amino acids. CDR3 in amino acids: CARSADQTGFNQPQHF. CDR3 in DNA: TGTGCCAGAAGTGCGGACCAGACAGGCTTCAATCAGCCCCAGCATTTT.

This clone was detected once. The V call is TRBV9, the J call TRBJ1-3; possible D gene TRBD1, 6 bases. CDR1 and CDR2 from the germline V gene are SGDLS and YYNGEE. This CDR3 comprises 15 residues. The V end was cut by 0 bases, the J end by 3 bases, with 10 bases between. In DNA, the CDR3 is TGTGCCAGCAGCGTAGCAGGGGTATTTGGAAACACCATATATTTT. This translates into CASSVAGVFGNTIYF.

The rearrangement links TRBV2 to TRBJ1-1; D call uncertain. Germline assignment: CDR1 SNHLY and CDR2 FYNNEI. This CDR3 has 14 amino acids. V was pared by 8 bases and J by 5 bases, with 18 bases between. The CDR3 spells CASGWVGPRTEAFF. The CDR3 DNA follows: TGTGCCAGCGGTTGGGTGGGCCCGCGTACTGAAGCTTTCTTT.

The chain is built from TRBV7-2 and TRBJ2-7; D is unresolved. The germline V gene encodes CDR1 SGHTA and CDR2 FQGNSA. V lost 3 bases and J lost 2, with 5 bases in between. The CDR3 spans 12 residues. The CDR3 region has the DNA TGTGCCAGCAGCTTCCCCACCTACGAGCAGTACTTC. This translates into CASSFPTYEQYF.

This clone occurred once. The chain has TRBV7-2 and TRBJ2-2; a possible D gene is TRBD1 (7 bases). V dropped 5 bases and J dropped 5 bases, with 18 bases sitting between them. Germline CDR1 reads SGHTA; CDR2 reads FQGNSA. This CDR3 is 16 amino acids long. CDR3 bases: TGTGCCAGCAGCGCGGAGGGGGCCCCGTGGACCGGGGAGCTGTTTTTT. Amino acid sequence: CASSAEGAPWTGELFF.

J is TRBJ1-2 and V is TRBV27; D is unresolved. V was trimmed by 2 bases and J by 3 bases, leaving 4 bases between them. Germline V lookup: CDR1 MNHEY, CDR2 SMNVEV (reference sequence). The CDR3 loop spans 12 amino acids. This CDR3 reads CASSLQDYGYTF. The CDR3 DNA sequence: TGTGCCAGCAGTTTACAGGACTATGGCTACACCTTC.

This sequence joins TRBV5-1 and TRBJ2-1, with 8 nucleotides matching TRBD2. This CDR3 region has 14 residues. Germline V gives CDR1 SGHRS, CDR2 YFSETQ. Trimming took 0 bases from V and 6 from J; bases not matched to a gene: 2. CDR3 in DNA: TGCGCCAGCAGCTTGGAGGGACTAGGCAATGAGCAGTTCTTC. This encodes CASSLEGLGNEQFF.

The chain uses TRBV27 and TRBJ2-7; the D gene is possibly TRBD2 (5 bases). Per germline, CDR1 MNHEY and CDR2 SMNVEV (reference sequence). CDR3 size: 17 residues. V lost 0 bases and J 4 bases, leaving 19 bases between the germline ends. The CDR3 sequence: CASSLSPSDSYSYEQYF. As DNA, the CDR3 is TGTGCCAGCAGTTTATCCCCCTCGGACTCTTACTCGTACGAGCAGTACTTC.

The chain recombines TRBV29-1 with TRBJ1-2; TRBD1 matches 7 bases. With 7 bases clipped from V and 7 bases from J, the junction kept 12 bases outside the gene matches. The CDR3 has 13 residues. Per the germline V gene, CDR1 is SQVTM and CDR2 is ANQGSEA. The CDR3 DNA reads as TGCAGCGCCCCGACGAACAGGGGTTTTGGCTACACCTTC. It codes for CSAPTNRGFGYTF.

V and J are TRBV25-1 and TRBJ1-6; D ambiguous. The CDR3 loop spans 13 amino acids. Trimming pared 7 bases from V and 8 bases from J, leaving 12 bases between. The V gene's germline CDR1 is MGHDK and CDR2 SYGVNS. CDR3 protein: CASTPGDYSPLHF. CDR3 in DNA: TGTGCCAGCACCCCCGGGGATTATTCACCCCTCCACTTT.

In this sample, this clone turned up a few times. The genes are TRBV7-9 and TRBJ1-2; D uncertain. The length of the CDR3 is 15 residues. The V gene's germline CDR1 is SEHNR and CDR2 FQNEAQ (reference sequence). Trimming took 2 bases from V and 6 from J, leaving 16 bases between them. In nucleotides, the CDR3 is TGTGCCAGCAGCTTACAACGGTGGGTTGCGGATGGCTACACCTTC. Its protein product is CASSLQRWVADGYTF.

The gene calls are TRBV4-1 and TRBJ2-7, with TRBD2 identical over 11 bases. Unmatched junction bases numbered 6, after V lost 0 bases and J lost 8 bases. Germline V gene sequence: CDR1 MGHRA, CDR2 YSYEKL. The CDR3 runs 15 residues. CDR3 nucleotides: TGCGCCAGCAGCCAAGACTTAGCGGGGGGGCCTCAGCAGTACTTC. Its protein is CASSQDLAGGPQQYF.